The 32 T cell receptor beta chains below were found in one sample sequenced in a study of cytomegalovirus exposure and HLA in healthy donors. 60 Vbeta and 13 Jbeta primers were used in PCR. Libraries were prepared by immunoSEQ multiplex PCR; TCRdb keeps only in-frame clonotypes and omits some of them. The data contain about 100,000 clones, 63% of them singletons. The sample consisted of PBMCs. The source of these receptors is a human donor in good health.

The chain uses TRBV6-1 and TRBJ2-7; no definite D call. This CDR3 has 13 residues. The V gene's germline CDR1 is MNHNS and CDR2 SASEGT. V was trimmed by 4 bases and J by 2 bases, leaving 9 bases between them. In DNA form, the CDR3 reads TGTGCCAGCAGTGGTGTATCCCCCTACGAGCAGTACTTC. Its protein product is CASSGVSPYEQYF.

In this sample, this clone turned up a few times. The chain has TRBV11-2 and TRBJ1-4; 8 bases fit TRBD1. The CDR3 loop spans 14 amino acids. Germline V gene lookup returns CDR1 SGHAT and CDR2 FQNNGV. With V trimmed by 4 bases and J by 8 bases, 6 bases remained unmatched. The CDR3 loop reads CASSSRQGREKLFF. For the CDR3, the DNA is TGTGCCAGCAGCTCCCGACAGGGGCGAGAAAAACTGTTTTTT.

The rearrangement links TRBV5-6 to TRBJ2-3; 11 positions agree with TRBD2. This CDR3 is built from 17 residues. CDR1 and CDR2 (germline): SGHDT, YYEEEE. With V trimmed by 3 bases and J by 2 bases, 8 bases remained unmatched. CDR3 protein: CASSSGTSGMLTDTQYF. The CDR3 coding sequence is TGTGCCAGCAGCTCCGGGACTAGCGGTATGCTCACAGATACGCAGTATTTT.

The rearrangement links TRBV19 to TRBJ1-4, with TRBD1 matching 7 bases. CDR1 is LNHDA, CDR2 SQIVND, per germline (reference sequence). Losses at the gene ends were 4 bases for V and 0 bases for J; bases not matched to a gene: 5. This CDR3 is built from 16 residues. The CDR3 sequence: CASSTTGKATNEKLFF. DNA for the CDR3: TGTGCCAGTAGTACGACAGGGAAGGCAACTAATGAAAAACTGTTTTTT.

The chain carries TRBV30 and TRBJ1-4, with 8 nucleotides matching TRBD1. The J segment lost 7 bases and the V segment lost 5 bases, leaving 6 bases of the junction unmatched. Germline CDR1 and CDR2: GTSNPN and SVGIG (reference sequence). This CDR3 has 13 amino acids. CDR3: CAWGQGVSEKLFF. The CDR3 DNA follows: TGTGCCTGGGGACAGGGAGTGTCTGAAAAACTGTTTTTT.

To note about this clone: The junction differs from germline at one of its ends, possibly a read error. This chain connects TRBV7-9 to TRBJ2-3; D not resolved. This CDR3 region has 12 residues. In germline, CDR1 is SEHNR, CDR2 FQNEAQ (reference sequence). In DNA, the CDR3 is TGTTCCAGCAGCCCCGGGTCCGATACGCAGTATTTT. Amino acid sequence: CSSSPGSDTQYF.

The chain uses TRBV7-9 and TRBJ1-2; D not resolved. Germline V gene data show CDR1 as SEHNR and CDR2 as FQNEAQ (reference sequence). The CDR3 spans 16 residues. V was trimmed by 2 bases and J by 0 bases, leaving 13 bases between them. The CDR3 spells CASSLSSVTANYGYTF. The CDR3 DNA follows: TGTGCCAGCAGCTTAAGTTCCGTTACGGCTAACTATGGCTACACCTTC.

The V call is TRBV6-5, the J call TRBJ2-7; D is perhaps TRBD2 (7 bases). Germline V gene sequence: CDR1 MNHEY, CDR2 SVGAGI. V was trimmed by 10 bases and J by 5 bases, leaving 18 bases between them. CDR3 length: 13 amino acids. The CDR3: CATRRGRGNEQYF. The CDR3 nucleotides read TGTGCCACTAGGCGAGGGAGGGGGAACGAGCAGTACTTC.

This clone was seen once. V is TRBV7-9 and J is TRBJ1-2; D unclear. Trimming shortened V by 5 bases and J by 3 bases, and 16 bases separated the two germline ends. The CDR3 runs 15 residues. The germline CDR1 and CDR2 sequences are SEHNR and FQNEAQ (reference sequence). In DNA, the CDR3 is TGTGCCAGCAGCCCGAACCTTGACGGAGACTATGGCTACACCTTC. This translates into CASSPNLDGDYGYTF.

V usage is TRBV7-9 and J usage is TRBJ2-5; D gene uncertain. The germline V gene encodes CDR1 SEHNR and CDR2 FQNEAQ (reference sequence). The CDR3 has 15 residues. V was clipped by 1 base and J by 2 bases, with 11 bases between them. The CDR3 here is CASSLVVTGQETQYF. Here the CDR3 DNA reads TGTGCCAGCAGCTTAGTGGTAACGGGTCAAGAGACCCAGTACTTC.

The chain joins TRBV6-1 to TRBJ1-2; a weak D match, TRBD1 (6 bases). Trimming removed 7 bases from V and 5 bases from J, with 14 bases in between. This CDR3 is 13 amino acids long. In germline, CDR1 is MNHNS, CDR2 SASEGT. In DNA, the CDR3 is TGTGCCAGCACAGGGACACAAGTATATGGCTACACCTTC. This codes for CASTGTQVYGYTF.

This chain connects TRBV5-1 to TRBJ2-7; 7 nucleotides match TRBD2. The CDR3 totals 15 residues. Trimming at V came to 0 bases and at J to 3 bases, leaving 6 bases not matched to a gene. Germline CDR1 reads SGHRS; CDR2 reads YFSETQ. CDR3 region: CASSLGEGTSYEQYF. CDR3 coding DNA: TGCGCCAGCAGCTTGGGGGAGGGAACGAGCTACGAGCAGTACTTC.

The rearrangement uses TRBV4-1 and TRBJ2-1; 8 bases fit TRBD1. Losses at the gene ends were 3 bases for V and 9 bases for J; bases not matched to a gene: 13. The CDR3 runs 16 residues. CDR1 and CDR2 from the germline V gene are MGHRA and YSYEKL. The CDR3 loop is CASSHTTGEVQGEQFF. The CDR3, as DNA: TGCGCCAGCAGCCACACGACAGGGGAGGTTCAGGGTGAGCAGTTCTTC.

Details on this clone: A junction boundary mismatches the germline segment, possibly from a read error. The V and J genes are TRBV6-1 and TRBJ2-7; 11 bases map to TRBD2. This CDR3 spans 15 amino acids. Germline V gene sequence: CDR1 MNHNS, CDR2 SASEGT. The CDR3: CAGSEGTSGSYEQYF. The CDR3 DNA reads as TGTGCCGGCAGTGAAGGGACTAGCGGCTCCTACGAGCAGTACTTC.

This clone was counted a few times. V is TRBV5-1 and J is TRBJ1-1, with D unclear. The V end lost 4 bases, the J end lost 2 bases, and 18 bases lay between the germline ends. From germline, CDR1 is SGHRS and CDR2 YFSETQ. This CDR3 comprises 16 residues. In DNA, the CDR3 is TGCGCCAGCAGCCCCCGGTTGGAACCGACAAACACTGAAGCTTTCTTT. It encodes CASSPRLEPTNTEAFF.

The V gene is TRBV19, the J gene TRBJ2-7; TRBD1 aligns across 8 bases. This CDR3 comprises 16 residues. V shed 6 bases, J shed 1 base, and the junction held 11 bases outside the gene matches. Germline V CDR1 and CDR2: LNHDA, SQIVND (reference sequence). The CDR3 sequence: CASRRTGLVSSYEQYF. CDR3 sequence (DNA): TGTGCCAGTAGGCGGACAGGGTTAGTGAGTTCCTACGAGCAGTACTTC.

This clone has only a few counts. The chain has TRBV9 and TRBJ1-1; D call uncertain. The CDR3 runs 18 residues. CDR1 and CDR2 (germline): SGDLS, YYNGEE. V was pared by 0 bases and J by 0 bases, with 18 bases between. The DNA for the CDR3 is TGTGCCAGCAGCGTAGAGGCCCAGGCCCCCACTTTGAACACTGAAGCTTTCTTT. Translating gives CASSVEAQAPTLNTEAFF.

The chain links TRBV27 to TRBJ2-7; 9 bases are shared with TRBD1. The CDR3 has 15 amino acids. Unmatched junction bases numbered 4, after V lost 0 bases and J lost 4 bases. The V gene's germline CDR1 is MNHEY and CDR2 SMNVEV (reference sequence). This chain's CDR3 is CASSLSGQGWYEQYF. CDR3 DNA sequence: TGTGCCAGCAGTTTATCGGGACAGGGTTGGTACGAGCAGTACTTC.

This clone showed up just a few times. V and J are TRBV4-1 and TRBJ2-7; 10 bases fit TRBD1. V was clipped by 1 base and J by 5 bases; unmatched bases: 2. The germline gives CDR1 MGHRA, CDR2 YSYEKL. This CDR3 region has 14 residues. The DNA for the CDR3 is TGCGCCAGCAGCCAAGCCGGGACAGGGGACGAGCAGTACTTC. Its translation is CASSQAGTGDEQYF.

The rearrangement uses TRBV7-9 and TRBJ2-7; 12 bases line up with TRBD2. CDR3 length equals 15 residues. Germline V gives CDR1 SEHNR, CDR2 FQNEAQ (reference sequence). V shed 5 bases and J 1 base; nucleotides not matched to a gene: 3. The CDR3, as DNA: TGTGCCAGCAGCCCGACTAGCGGGAGTTCCTACGAGCAGTACTTC. It is translated as CASSPTSGSSYEQYF.

The chain carries TRBV7-8 and TRBJ2-7; 12 positions match TRBD2. Germline lookup yields CDR1 SGHVS and CDR2 FQNEAQ. The CDR3 contains 15 residues. The V and J ends lost 4 bases and 6 bases, in that order; junction bases with no gene match: 7. This chain's CDR3 is CASSSELAGGAEQYF. The CDR3, as DNA: TGTGCCAGCAGCTCTGAACTAGCGGGAGGTGCCGAGCAGTACTTC.

The chain employs TRBV7-2 and TRBJ1-3; D remains ambiguous. The CDR3 covers 14 residues. Germline V gene data show CDR1 as SGHTA and CDR2 as FQGNSA. V was clipped by 1 base and J by 4 bases, with 8 bases between them. CDR3 region: CASSLGYRGNTIYF. As DNA, the CDR3 is TGTGCCAGCAGCTTAGGGTACAGAGGAAACACCATATATTTT.

This clone was counted only a few times. V usage is TRBV5-4 and J usage is TRBJ1-1; TRBD1 aligns across 7 bases. Per the germline V gene, CDR1 is SGHNT and CDR2 is YYREEE (reference sequence). V shed 0 bases, J shed 5 bases, and the junction held 4 bases outside the gene matches. The CDR3 runs to 14 residues. CDR3 protein: CASSLVRTGTEAFF. The CDR3 nucleotides read TGTGCCAGCAGCTTGGTCCGGACAGGAACTGAAGCTTTCTTT.

V gene TRBV2 combines with J gene TRBJ2-7; 8 nucleotides match TRBD2. Germline V gives CDR1 SNHLY, CDR2 FYNNEI. The CDR3 has 15 amino acids. Losses at the gene ends were 5 bases for V and 0 bases for J; bases not matched to a gene: 6. CDR3 bases: TGTGCCAGCAGTTTTAGCGGGACGAGCTCCTACGAGCAGTACTTC. Translated: CASSFSGTSSYEQYF.

The chain joins TRBV11-2 to TRBJ2-7, with 9 positions matching TRBD2. CDR1 is SGHAT and CDR2 is FQNNGV in the germline V gene. V was clipped by 6 bases and J by 6 bases; unmatched bases: 6. The length of the CDR3 is 13 residues. The CDR3 DNA sequence: TGTGCCAGCAGGCTAGCGGGAAGGGGCGAGCAGTACTTC. This translates into CASRLAGRGEQYF.

This clone was picked up a small number of times. The rearrangement links TRBV4-1 to TRBJ2-1; D not certain. V was shortened by 3 bases and J by 9 bases, with 24 bases between the two germline ends. This CDR3 is 17 amino acids long. Per the germline V gene, CDR1 is MGHRA and CDR2 is YSYEKL. The CDR3 region has the DNA TGCGCCAGCAGCCACATCGATATATTAGCTTCGACGGGTGAGCAGTTCTTC. It is translated as CASSHIDILASTGEQFF.

This clone was detected only a few times. Within the sample, other DNA sequences also encode this same CDR3. J is TRBJ2-7 and V is TRBV5-1, with 7 bases fitting TRBD1. Losses at the gene ends were 4 bases for V and 2 bases for J; bases not matched to a gene: 3. CDR3 length: 13 amino acids. Germline V lookup: CDR1 SGHRS, CDR2 YFSETQ. This CDR3 reads CASSIGTAYEQYF. DNA for the CDR3: TGCGCCAGCAGCATCGGGACAGCCTACGAGCAGTACTTC.

This sequence joins TRBV5-1 and TRBJ2-1; 7 bases are a match to TRBD2. Trimming cost V 4 bases and J 0 bases; bases outside gene matches: 10. CDR1 is SGHRS, CDR2 YFSETQ, per germline. This CDR3 region has 17 residues. The CDR3, as DNA: TGCGCCAGCAGCCCTGAACTAGCGTTCAGCTCCTACAATGAGCAGTTCTTC. Encoded protein: CASSPELAFSSYNEQFF.

The chain joins TRBV30 to TRBJ2-7; 10 bases are shared with TRBD1. Losses at the gene ends were 6 bases for V and 5 bases for J; bases not matched to a gene: 7. Germline V gives CDR1 GTSNPN, CDR2 SVGIG (reference sequence). The CDR3 is made up of 13 amino acids. The CDR3 DNA sequence: TGTGCCTGTCAGGGACAGGGGATCCACGAGCAGTACTTC. This encodes CACQGQGIHEQYF. Together with reference TRBV30 and TRBJ2-7, the CDR3 gives the full variable domain: SQTIHQWPATLVQPVGSPLSLECTVEGTSNPNLYWYRQAAGRGLQLLFYSVGIGQISSEVPQNLSASRPQDRQFILSSKKLLLSDSGFYLCACQGQGIHEQYFGPGTRLTVT.

The CDR3 DNA sequence: TGTGCCAGCAGCTTAGCCCTCAGGGATGACACCACCGGGGAGCTGTTTTTT. Protein product: CASSLALRDDTTGELFF. V is TRBV11-2 and J is TRBJ2-2; D is possibly TRBD1 (5 bases). The V gene lost 1 base and the J gene lost 4 bases, with 16 bases spanning the gap. From germline, CDR1 is SGHAT and CDR2 FQNNGV. The CDR3 sequence is 17 residues long.

This chain uses TRBV2 with TRBJ1-5; D is unclear. CDR1 is SNHLY and CDR2 is FYNNEI in the germline V gene. This CDR3 spans 13 amino acids. The V end lost 6 bases, the J end lost 3 bases, and 9 bases lay between the germline ends. This CDR3 is CASSIEDNQPQHF. The DNA for the CDR3 is TGTGCCAGCAGCATCGAGGACAATCAGCCCCAGCATTTT.

Here the CDR3 reads CASSPSAGIREQYF. CDR3 coding DNA: TGTGCCAGCAGCCCCTCCGCGGGAATCCGCGAGCAGTACTTC. The V gene is TRBV7-9, the J gene TRBJ2-7, with D tentatively TRBD2 (6 bases). The CDR3 has 14 residues. V shed 5 bases and J shed 6 bases, with 17 bases lying between them. The germline gives CDR1 SEHNR, CDR2 FQNEAQ (reference sequence). The full variable domain, completed using reference TRBV7-9 and TRBJ2-7, is DTGVSQNPRHKITKRGQNVTFRCDPISEHNRLYWYRQTLGQGPEFLTYFQNEAQLEKSRLLSDRFSAERPKGSFSTLEIQRTEQGDSAMYLCASSPSAGIREQYFGPGTRLTVT.